These 22 T cell receptor beta chains were sequenced from one sample in a study of blood T cells in healthy people across ages (dated by TCRdb to between 2014 and 2017). The library was produced with 5' RACE. Sequenced on an Illumina HiSeq 2500. The second PCR ran for roughly 7 to 12 cycles and used a J-beta primer mix along with a sample-barcoded 5' primer. The public sequencing data were trimmed at Q25 with fastp and processed into clonotypes with MiXCR by TCRdb, which kept only in-frame beta chains. CDR3 protein sequences are deduplicated, and each keeps its most common genes and DNA. This sample is represented by 1.5 million to 2 million distinct CDR3 sequences; 34% of them were singletons. Clones ranked in the top ten supply around 11% of the sample. The sample was blood. Receptors were obtained from a woman aged 25-40 years in good health.

This chain connects TRBV2 to TRBJ1-2, with D maybe TRBD1 (5 bases). The CDR3 totals 16 residues. Germline V gene data show CDR1 as SNHLY and CDR2 as FYNNEI. The V end was cut by 7 bases, the J end by 7 bases, with 25 bases between. CDR3 nucleotides: TGTGCCAGCACCTCCCGGGAGGGGACCCTGCATGGTGGCTACACCTTC. Translating gives CASTSREGTLHGGYTF. Drawing the rest from reference TRBV2 and TRBJ1-2, the complete variable domain is EPEVTQTPSHQVTQMGQEVILRCVPISNHLYFYWYRQILGQKVEFLVSFYNNEISEKSEIFDDQFSVERPDGSNFTLKIRSTKLEDSAMYFCASTSREGTLHGGYTFGSGTRLTVV.

This CDR3 is CSASPPGQGQETQYF. The CDR3, as DNA: TGCAGTGCGAGTCCTCCGGGACAGGGGCAAGAGACCCAGTACTTC. This chain uses TRBV20-1 with TRBJ2-5; TRBD1 aligns across 10 bases. The ends lost 6 bases at V and 2 bases at J; junction bases unmatched: 9. CDR3 length equals 15 residues. Per the germline V gene, CDR1 is DFQATT and CDR2 is SNEGSKA (reference sequence).

The chain employs TRBV20-1 and TRBJ2-3, with TRBD2 matching over 10 bases. Germline V gene lookup returns CDR1 DFQATT and CDR2 SNEGSKA (reference sequence). The CDR3 runs 15 residues. J gave up 2 bases and V 5 bases, and 7 bases lay outside the gene matches. The CDR3 DNA follows: TGCAGTGCTTCCCTGCTAGCGGGGGTCACAGATACGCAGTATTTT. It translates to CSASLLAGVTDTQYF.

This clonotype has at least ten counts. This rearrangement joins TRBV29-1 to TRBJ1-2; D unclear. The germline CDR1 and CDR2 sequences are SQVTM and ANQGSEA. Trimming pared 3 bases from V and 2 bases from J, leaving 4 bases between. The CDR3 loop spans 11 amino acids. The CDR3 loop is CSVDRNYGYTF. The CDR3 nucleotides read TGCAGCGTTGACAGGAACTATGGCTACACCTTC.

This clonotype was found a few times. This chain joins TRBV20-1 and TRBJ1-2; no reliable D call. This CDR3 comprises 14 residues. CDR1 and CDR2 from the germline V gene are DFQATT and SNEGSKA (reference sequence). The V end lost 5 bases, the J end lost 6 bases, and 19 bases lay between the germline ends. DNA for the CDR3: TGCAGTGCTGTGCCCCCGATCAGTTTCGATGGCTACACCTTC. It codes for CSAVPPISFDGYTF.

A few counts support this clonotype. The chain carries TRBV20-1 and TRBJ1-2; maybe TRBD1 (5 bases). Trimming took off 0 bases at V and 7 bases at J, with 12 bases between the two ends. The CDR3 runs 13 residues. Germline CDR1 reads DFQATT; CDR2 reads SNEGSKA (reference sequence). CDR3 bases: TGCAGTGCTAGAGAGCAGGGTATGGGTGGCTACACCTTC. It is translated as CSAREQGMGGYTF.

This clonotype was recorded a few times. The chain is built from TRBV2 and TRBJ2-3; D is uncertain. CDR1 is SNHLY and CDR2 is FYNNEI in the germline V gene. This CDR3 contains 13 residues. The V gene lost 4 bases and the J gene lost 4 bases, with 9 bases spanning the gap. This CDR3 is CASSAQSSDTQYF. Written as DNA, the CDR3 is TGTGCCAGCAGTGCACAGAGCTCAGATACGCAGTATTTT.

The CDR3 DNA follows: TGTGCCAGCAGCCCCAATATTAACAGGGACTGGGACACTGAAGCTTTCTTT. It yields the protein CASSPNINRDWDTEAFF. The V call is TRBV4-2, the J call TRBJ1-1, with TRBD1 as a possible D gene (6 bases). The V end was cut by 4 bases, the J end by 3 bases, with 21 bases between. The germline V gene has CDR1 LGHNA and CDR2 YNFKEQ. This CDR3 region has 17 residues.

The chain recombines TRBV9 with TRBJ2-1, with D perhaps matching TRBD1 (6 bases). Germline V gene lookup returns CDR1 SGDLS and CDR2 YYNGEE. Deletions cut 1 base from V and 2 bases from J, with 10 bases between. This CDR3 is built from 15 residues. CDR3 region: CASSVRGSPYNEQFF. In DNA, the CDR3 is TGTGCCAGCAGCGTAAGGGGGAGTCCCTACAATGAGCAGTTCTTC. Complete variable domain (other parts from reference TRBV9 and TRBJ2-1): DSGVTQTPKHLITATGQRVTLRCSPRSGDLSVYWYQQSLDQGLQFLIQYYNGEERAKGNILERFSAQQFPDLHSELNLSSLELGDSALYFCASSVRGSPYNEQFFGPGTRLTVL.

In its sample, this clonotype was seen a few times. This rearrangement joins TRBV5-1 to TRBJ2-3; the match to TRBD1 covers 8 bases. Unmatched junction bases numbered 7, after V lost 3 bases and J lost 4 bases. The CDR3 is made up of 15 amino acids. Germline loops: CDR1 SGHRS, CDR2 YFSETQ. CDR3 nucleotides: TGCGCCAGCAGCTGGACAGGGAGCACGTCAGATACGCAGTATTTT. Amino acid sequence: CASSWTGSTSDTQYF.

V is TRBV11-2 and J is TRBJ2-2; D is perhaps TRBD1 (6 bases). Trimming shortened V by 1 base and J by 1 base, and 10 bases separated the two germline ends. Germline V gene sequence: CDR1 SGHAT, CDR2 FQNNGV. This CDR3 region has 16 residues. The CDR3 DNA follows: TGTGCCAGCAGCTTAGCAGGACAGAAGAACACCGGGGAGCTGTTTTTT. Encoded protein: CASSLAGQKNTGELFF.

The gene calls are TRBV18 and TRBJ1-1, with D uncertain. CDR1 is KGHSH, CDR2 LQKENI, per germline. With 3 bases removed from V and 0 bases from J, the gap between germline ends came to 11 bases. CDR3 length: 15 amino acids. The DNA of the CDR3 is TGTGCCAGCTCACCGGACGTTAACATGAACACTGAAGCTTTCTTT. It is translated as CASSPDVNMNTEAFF.

This rearrangement joins TRBV20-1 to TRBJ2-7; the match to TRBD2 covers 12 bases. V lost 5 bases, J lost 1 base, and 6 bases stayed unmatched. CDR3 length: 15 amino acids. CDR1 is DFQATT and CDR2 is SNEGSKA in the germline V gene (reference sequence). The CDR3 region has the DNA TGCAGTGCTCTCGGACTAGCGGGAAGGTCCTACGAGCAGTACTTC. It specifies CSALGLAGRSYEQYF.

V gene TRBV12-3 or TRBV12-4 combines with J gene TRBJ2-1; D tentatively fits TRBD1 or TRBD2 (5 bases each). The V gene lost 6 bases and the J gene lost 7 bases, with 16 bases spanning the gap. CDR3 length: 14 residues. The CDR3 protein is CASRLSGARNEQFF. The CDR3 DNA is TGTGCCAGCAGACTGTCCGGGGCTCGGAATGAGCAGTTCTTC.

The chain recombines TRBV20-1 with TRBJ1-5, with 7 bases that match TRBD1. After removal of 5 bases from V and 3 bases from J, the junction contained 4 bases not matched to a gene. The germline CDR1 and CDR2 sequences are DFQATT and SNEGSKA (reference sequence). The CDR3 has 13 amino acids. Here the CDR3 reads CSAPGGINQPQHF. CDR3 sequence (DNA): TGCAGTGCTCCAGGGGGAATCAATCAGCCCCAGCATTTT.

This clonotype was counted between two and nine times. The chain recombines TRBV7-2 with TRBJ1-1, with D unresolved. The ends were cut back, 11 bases at V and 11 bases at J, with 9 bases in the middle. The germline CDR1 and CDR2 sequences are SGHTA and FQGNSA. This CDR3 region has 8 residues. CDR3 region: CAGLGAFF. The CDR3 coding sequence is TGTGCCGGGCTTGGGGCTTTCTTT.

Only a few counts were recorded for this clonotype. V gene TRBV5-5 combines with J gene TRBJ2-5; D is perhaps TRBD2 (7 bases). Germline lookup yields CDR1 SGHKS and CDR2 YYEKEE (reference sequence). The ends were cut back, 6 bases at V and 4 bases at J, with 22 bases in the middle. CDR3 size: 16 residues. CDR3 sequence: CASTRSSGGAPETQYF. In DNA, the CDR3 is TGTGCCAGCACCCGTTCTTCGGGGGGCGCCCCAGAGACCCAGTACTTC.

The V and J genes are TRBV30 and TRBJ1-1; D gene ambiguous. The CDR3 covers 11 residues. Trimming took off 4 bases at V and 1 base at J, with 4 bases between the two ends. CDR1 GTSNPN and CDR2 SVGIG come from the germline V gene (reference sequence). This CDR3 reads CAWNENTEAFF. In DNA form, the CDR3 reads TGTGCCTGGAATGAGAACACTGAAGCTTTCTTT.

As to this clonotype: The junction shows a germline mismatch at one end, possibly a read error. The chain links TRBV7-9 to TRBJ2-5, with 10 bases aligning to TRBD1. The CDR3 spans 15 residues. The V gene's germline CDR1 is SEHNR and CDR2 FQNEAQ (reference sequence). The CDR3 spells CANSQDRGSLNEQYF. CDR3 bases: TGTGCCAACAGCCAGGACAGGGGGTCCTTAAATGAGCAGTACTTC. Looking up the rest from reference TRBV7-9 and TRBJ2-5 gives the full variable domain: DTGVSQNPRHKITKRGQNVTFRCDPISEHNRLYWYRQTLGQGPEFLTYFQNEAQLEKSRLLSDRFSAERPKGSFSTLEIQRTEQGDSAMYLCANSQDRGSLNEQYFGPGTRLLVL.

CDR3: CASSLEDNYEQYF. As DNA, the CDR3 is TGTGCCAGCAGCTTAGAGGACAACTACGAGCAGTACTTC. V gene TRBV11-2 combines with J gene TRBJ2-7, with TRBD1 as a possible D gene (5 bases). The CDR3 sequence is 13 residues long. The germline CDR1 and CDR2 sequences are SGHAT and FQNNGV. Trimming removed 0 bases at V and 3 bases at J, with 6 bases between.

This clonotype was seen only a few times. This sequence joins TRBV6-2 or TRBV6-3 and TRBJ2-6; D is unresolved. V lost 4 bases and J lost 0, with 7 bases in between. CDR1 and CDR2 (germline): MNHEY, SVGEGT. The CDR3 has 15 residues. The CDR3 loop is CASSFSNSGANVLTF. CDR3 bases: TGTGCCAGCAGTTTCTCAAACTCTGGGGCCAACGTCCTGACTTTC.

The chain combines TRBV7-9 with TRBJ2-3; possibly TRBD1 or TRBD2 for D (6 bases each). Trimming shortened V by 2 bases and J by 6 bases, and 12 bases separated the two germline ends. This CDR3 comprises 14 residues. Germline V gives CDR1 SEHNR, CDR2 FQNEAQ (reference sequence). CDR3 residues: CASSLFRGPDTQYF. The CDR3 DNA follows: TGTGCCAGCAGCTTATTTCGGGGGCCCGATACGCAGTATTTT.